These T cell receptor beta chains were read from a single sample in a study of T cell repertoires in cytomegalovirus infection. Via MiXCR, TCRdb re-called the reads, giving one row per CDR3 protein. The sample has about 240,000 distinct CDR3 sequences, about 5.9% seen once; the top ten hold roughly 6%. The specimen sequenced was PBMCs. The receptors originated from a human donor in good health (CMV status not recorded). Some clones in this sample may be carry-over from other donors' samples. Each CDR3 is given with its conserved first and last residue. Fields, in order: D gene, V gene, J gene, clone size, CDR3 protein, CDR3 DNA. D genes are given only for firm matches. Sizes are listed as once, few or many counts, or a class when the clone is expanded.

TRBD1	TRBV19	TRBJ1-6	many	CASRGAPGQGNSPLHF	TGTGCCAGTAGAGGGGCCCCGGGACAGGGAAATTCACCCCTCCACTTT
TRBD1	TRBV7-9	TRBJ1-1	many	CASSSGQGNTEAFF	TGTGCCAGCAGCTCGGGACAGGGTAACACTGAAGCTTTCTTT
TRBD1	TRBV29-1	TRBJ1-2	many	CSVEVDDRAAYGYTF	TGCAGCGTTGAAGTAGACGACAGGGCCGCCTATGGCTACACCTTC
TRBD1	TRBV12-3/TRBV12-4	TRBJ2-7	many	CASSGDRANEQYF	TGTGCCAGCAGCGGAGACAGGGCCAACGAGCAGTACTTC
TRBD1	TRBV6-6	TRBJ2-7	many	CASRNGQGTYEQYF	TGTGCCAGCAGAAATGGACAGGGGACCTACGAGCAGTACTTC
.	TRBV7-6	TRBJ2-3	many	CASGGDTQYF	TGTGCCTCCGGGGGAGATACGCAGTATTTT
.	TRBV18	TRBJ1-1	many	CASSYTENTEAFF	TGTGCCAGCTCATACACTGAGAACACTGAAGCTTTCTTT
.	TRBV7-8	TRBJ2-7	many	CASSLDPDSYEQYF	TGTGCCAGCAGCTTGGATCCTGACTCCTACGAGCAGTACTTC
.	TRBV30	TRBJ2-2	many	CAWRRQVNTGELFF	TGTGCCTGGAGAAGACAGGTGAACACCGGGGAGCTGTTTTTT
.	TRBV7-2	TRBJ1-4	many	CASNPSGGPEKLFF	TGTGCCAGCAACCCTTCGGGGGGGCCTGAAAAACTGTTTTTT
.	TRBV11-2	TRBJ1-1	many	CASSWAGKGTEAFF	TGTGCCAGCAGCTGGGCAGGCAAAGGCACTGAAGCTTTCTTT
TRBD2	TRBV6-5	TRBJ2-2	many	CASSHSSSGGGTGELFF	TGTGCCAGCAGTCACTCAAGTAGCGGGGGGGGCACCGGGGAGCTGTTTTTT
.	TRBV28	TRBJ2-5	many	CASSRTGTTQETQYF	TGTGCCAGCAGCCGGACAGGGACTACCCAAGAGACCCAGTACTTC
.	TRBV20-1	TRBJ1-1	many	CSARDPAGGAFF	TGCAGTGCTAGAGATCCGGCTGGCGGAGCTTTCTTT